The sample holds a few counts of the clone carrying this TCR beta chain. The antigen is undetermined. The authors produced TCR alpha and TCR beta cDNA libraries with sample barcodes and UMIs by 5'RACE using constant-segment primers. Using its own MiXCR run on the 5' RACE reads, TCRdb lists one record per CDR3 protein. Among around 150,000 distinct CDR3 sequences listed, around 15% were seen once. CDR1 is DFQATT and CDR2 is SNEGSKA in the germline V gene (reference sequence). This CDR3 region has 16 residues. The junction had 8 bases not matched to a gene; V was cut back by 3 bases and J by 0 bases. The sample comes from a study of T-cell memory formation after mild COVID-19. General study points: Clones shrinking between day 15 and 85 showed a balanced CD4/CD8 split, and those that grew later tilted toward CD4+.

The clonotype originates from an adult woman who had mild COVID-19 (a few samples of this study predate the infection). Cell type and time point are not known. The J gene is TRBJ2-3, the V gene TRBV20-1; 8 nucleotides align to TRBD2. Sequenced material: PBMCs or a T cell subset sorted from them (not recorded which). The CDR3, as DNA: TGCAGTGCTAGCAGGCCGGGAGGGTCTAGCACAGATACGCAGTATTTT. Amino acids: CSASRPGGSSTDTQYF.